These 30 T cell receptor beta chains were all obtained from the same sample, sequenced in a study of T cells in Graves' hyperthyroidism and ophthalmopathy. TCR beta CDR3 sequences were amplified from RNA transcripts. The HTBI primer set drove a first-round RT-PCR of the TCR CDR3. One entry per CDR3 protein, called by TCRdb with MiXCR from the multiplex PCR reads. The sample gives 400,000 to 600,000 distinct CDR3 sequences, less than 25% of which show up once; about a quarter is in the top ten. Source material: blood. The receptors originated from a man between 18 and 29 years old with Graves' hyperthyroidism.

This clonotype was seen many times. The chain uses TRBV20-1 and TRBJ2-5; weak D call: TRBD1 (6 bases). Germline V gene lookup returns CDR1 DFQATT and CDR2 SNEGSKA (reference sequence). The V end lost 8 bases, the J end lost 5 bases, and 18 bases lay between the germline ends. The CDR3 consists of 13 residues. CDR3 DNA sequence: TGCAGTTCTGGGTCAGGGGTCGGGGAGACCCAGTACTTC. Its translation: CSSGSGVGETQYF.

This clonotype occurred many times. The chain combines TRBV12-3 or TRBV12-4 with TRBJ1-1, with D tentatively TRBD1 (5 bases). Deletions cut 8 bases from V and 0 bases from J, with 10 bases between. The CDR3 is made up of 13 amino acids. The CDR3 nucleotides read TGTGCCAGCCGGTTGGGGGTGAACACTGAAGCTTTCTTT. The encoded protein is CASRLGVNTEAFF.

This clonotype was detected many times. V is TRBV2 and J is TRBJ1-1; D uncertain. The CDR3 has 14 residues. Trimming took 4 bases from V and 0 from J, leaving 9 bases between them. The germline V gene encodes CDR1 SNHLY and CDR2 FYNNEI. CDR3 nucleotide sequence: TGTGCCAGCAGTGTAGGCCAGGTGAACACTGAAGCTTTCTTT. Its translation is CASSVGQVNTEAFF.

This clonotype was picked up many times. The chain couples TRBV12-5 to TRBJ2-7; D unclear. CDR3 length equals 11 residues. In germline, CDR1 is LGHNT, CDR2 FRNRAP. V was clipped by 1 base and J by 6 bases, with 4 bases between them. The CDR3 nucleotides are TGTGCTAGTGGTTTGGGGCCCGAGCAGTACTTC. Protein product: CASGLGPEQYF.

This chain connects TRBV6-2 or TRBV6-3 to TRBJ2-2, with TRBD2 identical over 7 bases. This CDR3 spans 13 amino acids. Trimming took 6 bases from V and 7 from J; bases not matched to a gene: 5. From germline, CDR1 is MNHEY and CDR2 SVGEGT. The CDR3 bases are TGTGCCAGCAGGGAGCGGGATGTCGGGGAGCTGTTTTTT. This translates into CASRERDVGELFF.

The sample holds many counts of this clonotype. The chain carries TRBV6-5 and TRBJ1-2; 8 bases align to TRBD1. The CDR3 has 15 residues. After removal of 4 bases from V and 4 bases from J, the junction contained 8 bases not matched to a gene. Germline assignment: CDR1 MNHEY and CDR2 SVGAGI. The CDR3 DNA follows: TGTGCCAGCAGTTCGCGGACAGGGAGGGGCTATGGCTACACCTTC. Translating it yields CASSSRTGRGYGYTF.

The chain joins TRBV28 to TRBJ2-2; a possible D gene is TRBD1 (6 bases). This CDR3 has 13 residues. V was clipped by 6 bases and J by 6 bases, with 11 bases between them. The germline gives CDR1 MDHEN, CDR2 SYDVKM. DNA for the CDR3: TGTGCCAGCAGCCGGGACATGTCCGGGGAGCTGTTTTTT. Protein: CASSRDMSGELFF.

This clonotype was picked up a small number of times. CDR3 coding DNA: TGTGCCAGCAGTTTGAATGGGCGGTCCTACGAGCAGTACTTC. Translation: CASSLNGRSYEQYF. J is TRBJ2-7 and V is TRBV12-3 or TRBV12-4; no firm D call. The CDR3 is 14 residues long. With 3 bases removed from V and 1 base from J, the gap between germline ends came to 10 bases.

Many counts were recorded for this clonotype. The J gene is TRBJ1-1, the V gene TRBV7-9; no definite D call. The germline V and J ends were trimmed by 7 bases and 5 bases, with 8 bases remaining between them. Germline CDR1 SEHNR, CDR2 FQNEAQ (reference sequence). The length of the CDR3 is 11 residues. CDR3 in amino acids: CASNSRTEAFF. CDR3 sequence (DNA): TGTGCCAGCAACTCGAGGACTGAAGCTTTCTTT.

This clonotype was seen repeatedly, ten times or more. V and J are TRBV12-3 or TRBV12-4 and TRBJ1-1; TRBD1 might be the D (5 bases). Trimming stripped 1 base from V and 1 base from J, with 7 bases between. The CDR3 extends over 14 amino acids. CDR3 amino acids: CASSLGGGNTEAFF. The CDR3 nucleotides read TGTGCCAGCAGTTTAGGGGGGGGGAACACTGAAGCTTTCTTT.

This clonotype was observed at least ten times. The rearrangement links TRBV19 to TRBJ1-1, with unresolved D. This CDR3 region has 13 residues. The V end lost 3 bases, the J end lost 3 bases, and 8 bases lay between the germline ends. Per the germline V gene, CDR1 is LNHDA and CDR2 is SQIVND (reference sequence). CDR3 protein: CASSIGGYTEAFF. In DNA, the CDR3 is TGTGCCAGTAGTATTGGAGGGTACACTGAAGCTTTCTTT.

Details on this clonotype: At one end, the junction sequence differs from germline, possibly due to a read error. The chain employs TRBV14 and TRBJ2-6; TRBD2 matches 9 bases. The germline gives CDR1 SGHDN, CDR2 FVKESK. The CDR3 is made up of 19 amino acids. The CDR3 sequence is CASSQGPSGAHSGANVLSF. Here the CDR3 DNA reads TGTGCCAGTAGCCAAGGTCCTAGCGGGGCGCACTCTGGGGCCAACGTCCTGAGTTTC. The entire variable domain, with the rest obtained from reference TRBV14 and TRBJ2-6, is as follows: EAGVTQFPSHSVIEKGQTVTLRCDPISGHDNLYWYRRVMGKEIKFLLHFVKESKQDESGMPNNRFLAERTGGTYSTLKVQPAELEDSGVYFCASSQGPSGAHSGANVLSFGAGSRLTVL.

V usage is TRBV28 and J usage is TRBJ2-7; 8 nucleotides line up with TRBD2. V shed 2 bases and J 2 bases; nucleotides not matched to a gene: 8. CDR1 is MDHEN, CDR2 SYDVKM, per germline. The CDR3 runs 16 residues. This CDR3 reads CASSLPGGLPPYEQYF. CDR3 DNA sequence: TGTGCCAGCAGTTTACCGGGGGGGCTGCCTCCCTACGAGCAGTACTTC.

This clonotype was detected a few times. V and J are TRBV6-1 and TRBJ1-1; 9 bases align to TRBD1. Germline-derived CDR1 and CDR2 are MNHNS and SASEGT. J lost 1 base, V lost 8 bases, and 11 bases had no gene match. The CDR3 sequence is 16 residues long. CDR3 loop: CASFGTGKEENTEAFF. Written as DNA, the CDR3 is TGTGCCAGCTTCGGGACAGGGAAAGAAGAGAACACTGAAGCTTTCTTT.

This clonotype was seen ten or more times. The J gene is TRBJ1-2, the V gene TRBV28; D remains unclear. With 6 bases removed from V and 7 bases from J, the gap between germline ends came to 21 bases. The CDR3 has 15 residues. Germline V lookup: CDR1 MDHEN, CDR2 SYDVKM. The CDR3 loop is CASSPWTEVYPGYTF. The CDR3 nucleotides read TGTGCCAGCAGCCCTTGGACGGAAGTCTATCCTGGCTACACCTTC.

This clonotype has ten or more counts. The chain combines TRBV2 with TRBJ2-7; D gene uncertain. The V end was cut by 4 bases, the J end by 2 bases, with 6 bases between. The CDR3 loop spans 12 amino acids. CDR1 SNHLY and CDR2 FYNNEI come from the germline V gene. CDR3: CASSGSPYEQYF. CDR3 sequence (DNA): TGTGCCAGCAGTGGAAGCCCCTACGAGCAGTACTTC.

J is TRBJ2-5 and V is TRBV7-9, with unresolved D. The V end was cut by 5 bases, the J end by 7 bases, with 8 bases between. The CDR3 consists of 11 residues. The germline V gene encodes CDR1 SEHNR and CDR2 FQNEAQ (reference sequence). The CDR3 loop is CASSPGRTQYF. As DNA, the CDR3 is TGTGCCAGCAGCCCGGGCCGGACCCAGTACTTC.

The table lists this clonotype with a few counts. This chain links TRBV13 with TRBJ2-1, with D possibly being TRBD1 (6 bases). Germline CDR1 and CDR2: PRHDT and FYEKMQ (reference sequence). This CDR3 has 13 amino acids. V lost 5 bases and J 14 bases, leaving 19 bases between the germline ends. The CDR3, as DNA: TGTGCCAGCAGCGGGACAACCTCGGGGAGCGAGTTCTTC. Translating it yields CASSGTTSGSEFF. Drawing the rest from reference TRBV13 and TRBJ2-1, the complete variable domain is AAGVIQSPRHLIKEKRETATLKCYPIPRHDTVYWYQQGPGQDPQFLISFYEKMQSDKGSIPDRFSAQQFSDYHSELNMSSLELGDSALYFCASSGTTSGSEFFGPGTRLTVL.

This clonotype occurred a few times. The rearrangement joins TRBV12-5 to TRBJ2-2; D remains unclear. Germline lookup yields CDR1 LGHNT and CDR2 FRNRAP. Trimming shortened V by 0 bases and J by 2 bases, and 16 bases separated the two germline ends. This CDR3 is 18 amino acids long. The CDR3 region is CASGLVVTLRGNTGELFF. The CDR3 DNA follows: TGTGCTAGTGGTTTGGTCGTCACACTACGCGGCAACACCGGGGAGCTGTTTTTT.

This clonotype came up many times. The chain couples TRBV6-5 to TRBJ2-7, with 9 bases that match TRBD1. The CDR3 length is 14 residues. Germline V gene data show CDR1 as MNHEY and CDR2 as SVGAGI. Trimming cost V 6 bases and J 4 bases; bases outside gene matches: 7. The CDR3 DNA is TGTGCCAGCAGCCTCGAACAGGGGGCTTACGAGCAGTACTTC. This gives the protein CASSLEQGAYEQYF.

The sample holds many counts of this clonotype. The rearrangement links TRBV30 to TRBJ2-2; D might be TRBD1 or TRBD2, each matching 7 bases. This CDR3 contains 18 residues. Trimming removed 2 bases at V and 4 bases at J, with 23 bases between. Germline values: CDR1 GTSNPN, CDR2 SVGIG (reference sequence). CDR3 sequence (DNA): TGTGCCTGGAGTACGGGGAGGGACAGAGTTTCGGGCACCGGGGAGCTGTTTTTT. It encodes CAWSTGRDRVSGTGELFF.

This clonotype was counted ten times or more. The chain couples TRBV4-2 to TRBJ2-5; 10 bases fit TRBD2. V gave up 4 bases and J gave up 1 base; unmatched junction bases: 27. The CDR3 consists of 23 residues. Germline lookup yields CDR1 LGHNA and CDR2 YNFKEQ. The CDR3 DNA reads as TGTGCCAGCAGCCCCGAAGGGACGGGTGACTATGCAGCGGGGGGGCCGGGCCAAGAGACCCAGTACTTC. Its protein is CASSPEGTGDYAAGGPGQETQYF.

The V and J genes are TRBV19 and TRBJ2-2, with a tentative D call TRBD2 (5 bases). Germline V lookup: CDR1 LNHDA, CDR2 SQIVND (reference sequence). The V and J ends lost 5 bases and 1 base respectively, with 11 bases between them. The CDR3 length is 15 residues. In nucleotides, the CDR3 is TGTGCCAGTAGTGCCCGGGAACTGAACACCGGGGAGCTGTTTTTT. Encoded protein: CASSARELNTGELFF.

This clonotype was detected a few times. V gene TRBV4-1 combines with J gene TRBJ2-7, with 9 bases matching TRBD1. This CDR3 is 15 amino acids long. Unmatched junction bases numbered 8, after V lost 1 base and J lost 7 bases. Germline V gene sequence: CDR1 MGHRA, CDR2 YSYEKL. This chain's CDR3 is CASSQAMGQGREQYF. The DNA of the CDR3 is TGCGCCAGCAGCCAAGCCATGGGACAGGGAAGAGAGCAGTACTTC.

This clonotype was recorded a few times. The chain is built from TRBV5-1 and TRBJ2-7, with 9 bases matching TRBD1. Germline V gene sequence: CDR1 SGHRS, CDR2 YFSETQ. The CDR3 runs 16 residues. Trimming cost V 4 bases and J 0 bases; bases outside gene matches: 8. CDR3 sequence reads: CASSDPPGQGSYEQYF. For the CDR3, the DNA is TGCGCCAGCAGCGACCCACCGGGACAGGGCTCCTACGAGCAGTACTTC.

CDR3 amino acids: CASSRDRVVGYTF. CDR3 coding DNA: TGTGCCAGCAGTCGCGACAGGGTAGTTGGCTACACCTTC. The chain is built from TRBV6-2 or TRBV6-3 and TRBJ1-2, with TRBD1 identical over 7 bases. This CDR3 spans 13 amino acids. V gave up 5 bases and J gave up 7 bases; unmatched junction bases: 7. In germline, CDR1 is MNHEY, CDR2 SVGEGT.

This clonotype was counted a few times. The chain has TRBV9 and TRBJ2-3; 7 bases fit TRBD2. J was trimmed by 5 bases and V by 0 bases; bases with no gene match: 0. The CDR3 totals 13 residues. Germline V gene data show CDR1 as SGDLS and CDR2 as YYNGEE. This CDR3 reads CASSVAGGDTQYF. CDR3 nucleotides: TGTGCCAGCAGCGTAGCGGGGGGAGATACGCAGTATTTT.

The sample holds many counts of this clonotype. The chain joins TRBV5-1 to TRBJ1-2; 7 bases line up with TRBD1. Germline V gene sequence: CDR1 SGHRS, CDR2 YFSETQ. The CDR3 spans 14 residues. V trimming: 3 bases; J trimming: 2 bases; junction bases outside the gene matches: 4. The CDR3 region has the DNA TGCGCCAGCAGCTCCGCGGACAGGAACTATGGCTACACCTTC. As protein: CASSSADRNYGYTF.

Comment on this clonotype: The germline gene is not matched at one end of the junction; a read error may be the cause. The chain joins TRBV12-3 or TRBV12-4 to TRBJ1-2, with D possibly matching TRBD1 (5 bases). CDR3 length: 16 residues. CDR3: CASSLIGVKKGYGDTF. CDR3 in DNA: TGTGCCAGCAGTTTGATAGGGGTGAAAAAGGGCTATGGCGACACCTTC.

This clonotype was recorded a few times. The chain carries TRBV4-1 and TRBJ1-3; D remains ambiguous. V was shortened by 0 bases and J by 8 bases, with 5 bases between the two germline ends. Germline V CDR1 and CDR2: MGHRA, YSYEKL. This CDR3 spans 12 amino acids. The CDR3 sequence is CASSQDRDTIYF. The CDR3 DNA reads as TGCGCCAGCAGCCAAGATCGGGACACCATATATTTT.